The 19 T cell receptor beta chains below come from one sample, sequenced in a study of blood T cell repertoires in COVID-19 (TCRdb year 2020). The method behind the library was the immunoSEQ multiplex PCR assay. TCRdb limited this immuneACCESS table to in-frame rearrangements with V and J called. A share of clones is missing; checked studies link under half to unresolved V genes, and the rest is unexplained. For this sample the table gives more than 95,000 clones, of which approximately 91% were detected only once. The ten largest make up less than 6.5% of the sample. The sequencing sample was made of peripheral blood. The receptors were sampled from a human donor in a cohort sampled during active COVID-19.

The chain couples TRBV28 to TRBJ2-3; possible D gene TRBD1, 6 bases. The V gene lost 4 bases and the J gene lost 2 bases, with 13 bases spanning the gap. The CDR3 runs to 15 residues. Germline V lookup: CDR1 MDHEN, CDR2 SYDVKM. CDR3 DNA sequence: TGTGCCAGCAGTTCCGGAGGACAGATCACAGATACGCAGTATTTT. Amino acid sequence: CASSSGGQITDTQYF.

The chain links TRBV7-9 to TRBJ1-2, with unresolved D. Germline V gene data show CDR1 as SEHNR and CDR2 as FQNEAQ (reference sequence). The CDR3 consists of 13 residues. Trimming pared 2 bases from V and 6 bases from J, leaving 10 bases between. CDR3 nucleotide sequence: TGTGCCAGCAGCTTACGGGAGCAGAATGGCTACACCTTC. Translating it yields CASSLREQNGYTF.

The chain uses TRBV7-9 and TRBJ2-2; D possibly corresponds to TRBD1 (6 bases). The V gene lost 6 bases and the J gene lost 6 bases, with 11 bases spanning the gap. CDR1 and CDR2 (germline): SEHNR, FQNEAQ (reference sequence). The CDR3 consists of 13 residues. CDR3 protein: CASRQGGAGELFF. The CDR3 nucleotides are TGTGCCAGCAGACAGGGTGGCGCCGGGGAGCTGTTTTTT.

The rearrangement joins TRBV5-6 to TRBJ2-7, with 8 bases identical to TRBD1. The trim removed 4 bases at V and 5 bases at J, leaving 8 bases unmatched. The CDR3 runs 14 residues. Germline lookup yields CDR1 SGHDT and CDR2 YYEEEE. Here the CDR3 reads CASSVPTGADEQYF. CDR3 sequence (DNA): TGTGCCAGCAGCGTACCGACAGGGGCGGACGAGCAGTACTTC.

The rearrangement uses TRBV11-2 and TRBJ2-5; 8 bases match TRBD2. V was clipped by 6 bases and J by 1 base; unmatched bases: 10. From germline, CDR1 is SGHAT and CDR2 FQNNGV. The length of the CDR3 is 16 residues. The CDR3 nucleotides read TGTGCCAGCAGTCGAAACCGGGGGGGAATCCAAGAGACCCAGTACTTC. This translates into CASSRNRGGIQETQYF. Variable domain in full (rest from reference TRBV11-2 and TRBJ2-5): EAGVAQSPRYKIIEKRQSVAFWCNPISGHATLYWYQQILGQGPKLLIQFQNNGVVDDSQLPKDRFSAERLKGVDSTLKIQPAKLEDSAVYLCASSRNRGGIQETQYFGPGTRLLVL.

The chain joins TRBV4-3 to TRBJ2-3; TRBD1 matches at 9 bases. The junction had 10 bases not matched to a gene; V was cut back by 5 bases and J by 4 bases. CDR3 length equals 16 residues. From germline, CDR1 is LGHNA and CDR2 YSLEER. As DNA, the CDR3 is TGCGCCAGCAGCTTAGATCACAGGGGGCGGGCAGATACGCAGTATTTT. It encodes CASSLDHRGRADTQYF.

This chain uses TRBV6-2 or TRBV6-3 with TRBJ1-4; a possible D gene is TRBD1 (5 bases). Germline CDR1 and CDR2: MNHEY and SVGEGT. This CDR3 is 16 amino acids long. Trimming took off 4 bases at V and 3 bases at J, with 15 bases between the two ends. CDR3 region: CASSSGQEWANEKLFF. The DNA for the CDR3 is TGTGCCAGCAGTTCCGGACAAGAGTGGGCTAATGAAAAACTGTTTTTT.

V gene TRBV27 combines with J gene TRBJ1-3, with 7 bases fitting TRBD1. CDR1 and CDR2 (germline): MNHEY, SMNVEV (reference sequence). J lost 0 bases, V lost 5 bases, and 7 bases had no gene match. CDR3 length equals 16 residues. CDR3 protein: CASSPLGQSSGNTIYF. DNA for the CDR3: TGTGCCAGCAGTCCCCTGGGACAGAGCTCTGGAAACACCATATATTTT.

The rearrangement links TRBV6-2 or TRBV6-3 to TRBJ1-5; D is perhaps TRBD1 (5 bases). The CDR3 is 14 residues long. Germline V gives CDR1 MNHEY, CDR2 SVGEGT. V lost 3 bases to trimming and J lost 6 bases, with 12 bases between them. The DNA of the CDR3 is TGTGCCAGCAGTTATCAGGGCCCCACTCAGCCCCAGCATTTT. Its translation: CASSYQGPTQPQHF.

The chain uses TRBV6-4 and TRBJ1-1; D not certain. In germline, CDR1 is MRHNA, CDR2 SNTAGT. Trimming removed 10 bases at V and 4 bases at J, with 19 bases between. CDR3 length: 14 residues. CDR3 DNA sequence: TGTGCCACCCGGAGGGAGGCCGATTCCACTGAAGCTTTCTTT. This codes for CATRREADSTEAFF.

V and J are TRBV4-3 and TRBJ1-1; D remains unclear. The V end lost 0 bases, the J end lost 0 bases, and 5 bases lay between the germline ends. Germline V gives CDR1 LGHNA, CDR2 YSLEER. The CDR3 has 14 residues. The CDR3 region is CASSQDPMNTEAFF. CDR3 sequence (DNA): TGCGCCAGCAGCCAAGACCCTATGAACACTGAAGCTTTCTTT.

CDR3 sequence: CASSVTSGRKDEQFF. As DNA, the CDR3 is TGCGCCAGCAGCGTAACTAGCGGGAGGAAGGATGAGCAGTTCTTC. The rearrangement joins TRBV5-1 to TRBJ2-1, with TRBD2 identical over 12 bases. Germline V gene data show CDR1 as SGHRS and CDR2 as YFSETQ. This CDR3 region has 15 residues. Trimming took 4 bases from V and 8 from J; bases not matched to a gene: 7.

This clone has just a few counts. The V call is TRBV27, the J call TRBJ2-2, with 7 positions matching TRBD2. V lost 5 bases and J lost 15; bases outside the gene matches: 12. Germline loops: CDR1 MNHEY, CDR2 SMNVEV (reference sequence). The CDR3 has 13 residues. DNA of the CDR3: TGTGCCAGCAGTCACCGTGGGGCGGGGAGGGTGTTTTTT. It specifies CASSHRGAGRVFF.

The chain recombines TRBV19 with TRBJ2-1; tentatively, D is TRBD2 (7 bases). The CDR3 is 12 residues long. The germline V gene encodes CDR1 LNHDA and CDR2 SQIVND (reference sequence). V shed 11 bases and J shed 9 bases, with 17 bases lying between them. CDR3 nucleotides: TGTGCCGGGGGGGGGCTAACTGGTGAGCAGTTCTTC. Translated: CAGGGLTGEQFF.

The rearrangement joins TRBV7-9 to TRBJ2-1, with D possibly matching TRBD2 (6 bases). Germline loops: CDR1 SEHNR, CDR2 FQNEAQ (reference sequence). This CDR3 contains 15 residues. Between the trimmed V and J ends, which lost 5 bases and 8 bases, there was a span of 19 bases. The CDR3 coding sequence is TGTGCCAGCAGCCCCACCGATGCGGGATTTTATGAGCAGTTCTTC. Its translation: CASSPTDAGFYEQFF.

The CDR3 sequence: CASSLVEGFYEQYF. CDR3 DNA sequence: TGTGCCAGCAGCTTGGTCGAGGGATTTTACGAGCAGTACTTC. The chain couples TRBV5-6 to TRBJ2-7; a possible D gene is TRBD2 (5 bases). The V end was cut by 0 bases, the J end by 4 bases, with 11 bases between. From germline, CDR1 is SGHDT and CDR2 YYEEEE. CDR3 length: 14 amino acids.

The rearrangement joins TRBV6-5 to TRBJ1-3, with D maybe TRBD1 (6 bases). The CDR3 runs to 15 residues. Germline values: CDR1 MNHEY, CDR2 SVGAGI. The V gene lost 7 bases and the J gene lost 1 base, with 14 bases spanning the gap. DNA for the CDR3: TGTGCCAGCATCACAAGGGGGGGTTCTGGAAACACCATATATTTT. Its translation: CASITRGGSGNTIYF.

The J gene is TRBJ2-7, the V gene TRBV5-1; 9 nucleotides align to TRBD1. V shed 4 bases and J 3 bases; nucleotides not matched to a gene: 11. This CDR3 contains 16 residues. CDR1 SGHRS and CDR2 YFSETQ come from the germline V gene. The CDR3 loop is CASSHETGTGSYEQYF. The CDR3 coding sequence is TGCGCCAGCAGCCACGAGACCGGGACAGGGAGCTACGAGCAGTACTTC.

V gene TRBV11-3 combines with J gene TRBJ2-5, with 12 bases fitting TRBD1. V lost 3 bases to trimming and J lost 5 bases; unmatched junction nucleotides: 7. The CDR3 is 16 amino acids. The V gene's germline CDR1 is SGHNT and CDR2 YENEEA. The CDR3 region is CASSFSGTGGAETQYF. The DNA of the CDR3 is TGTGCCAGCAGCTTTTCGGGGACAGGGGGCGCGGAGACCCAGTACTTC.